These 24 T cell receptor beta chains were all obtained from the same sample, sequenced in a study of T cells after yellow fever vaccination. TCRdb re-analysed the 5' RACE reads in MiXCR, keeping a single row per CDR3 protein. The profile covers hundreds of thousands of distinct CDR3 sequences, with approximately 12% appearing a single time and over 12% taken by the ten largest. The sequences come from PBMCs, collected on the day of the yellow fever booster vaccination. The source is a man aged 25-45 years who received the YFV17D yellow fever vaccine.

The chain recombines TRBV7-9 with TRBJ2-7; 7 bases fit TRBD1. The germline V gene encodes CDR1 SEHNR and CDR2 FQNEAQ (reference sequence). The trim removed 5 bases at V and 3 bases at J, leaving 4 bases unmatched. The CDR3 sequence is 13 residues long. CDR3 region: CASSPGQFYEQYF. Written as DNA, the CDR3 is TGTGCCAGCAGCCCGGGACAGTTCTACGAGCAGTACTTC.

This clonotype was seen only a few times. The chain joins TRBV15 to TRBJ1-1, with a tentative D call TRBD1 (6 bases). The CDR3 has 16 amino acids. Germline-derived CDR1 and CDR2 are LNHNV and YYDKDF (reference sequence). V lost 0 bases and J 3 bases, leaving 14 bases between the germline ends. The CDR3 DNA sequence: TGTGCCACCAGCAGAGATCACGCTGGGACACACACTGAAGCTTTCTTT. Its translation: CATSRDHAGTHTEAFF.

This chain's CDR3 is CASSYRGLAGTSSYNEQFF. The CDR3 DNA reads as TGTGCCAGCAGTTACAGGGGACTAGCGGGGACAAGCTCCTACAATGAGCAGTTCTTC. V gene TRBV6-5 combines with J gene TRBJ2-1; 13 nucleotides match TRBD2. V dropped 2 bases and J dropped 0; count of bases not matched to a gene: 7. Per the germline V gene, CDR1 is MNHEY and CDR2 is SVGAGI. The CDR3 is made up of 19 amino acids.

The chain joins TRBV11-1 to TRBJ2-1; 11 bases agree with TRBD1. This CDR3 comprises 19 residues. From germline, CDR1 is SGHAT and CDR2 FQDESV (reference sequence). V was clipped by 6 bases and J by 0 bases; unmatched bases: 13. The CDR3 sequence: CASRSLGQGASSSYNEQFF. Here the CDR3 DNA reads TGTGCCAGCAGATCGCTAGGACAGGGGGCCTCAAGCTCCTACAATGAGCAGTTCTTC.

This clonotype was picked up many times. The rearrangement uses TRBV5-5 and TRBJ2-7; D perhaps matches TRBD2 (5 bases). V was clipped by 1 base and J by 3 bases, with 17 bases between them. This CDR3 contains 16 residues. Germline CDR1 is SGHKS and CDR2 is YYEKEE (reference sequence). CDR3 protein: CASSLLGSGVSYEQYF. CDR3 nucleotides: TGTGCCAGCAGCTTGCTTGGATCCGGGGTGAGCTACGAGCAGTACTTC.

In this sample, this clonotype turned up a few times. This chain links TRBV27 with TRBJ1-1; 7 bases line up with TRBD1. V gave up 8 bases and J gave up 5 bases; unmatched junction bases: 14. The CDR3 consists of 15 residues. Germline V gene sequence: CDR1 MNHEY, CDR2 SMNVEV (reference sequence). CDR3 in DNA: TGTGCCAGCCTCACTTATGGAACAGGGGAAACTGAAGCTTTCTTT. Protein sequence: CASLTYGTGETEAFF.

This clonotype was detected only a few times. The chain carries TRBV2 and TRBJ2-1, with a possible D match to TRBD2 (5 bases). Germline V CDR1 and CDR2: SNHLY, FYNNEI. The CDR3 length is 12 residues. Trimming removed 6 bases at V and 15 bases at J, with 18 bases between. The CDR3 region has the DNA TGTGCCAGCAGAGGTCGGACTGCCACCACGTTCTTC. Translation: CASRGRTATTFF.

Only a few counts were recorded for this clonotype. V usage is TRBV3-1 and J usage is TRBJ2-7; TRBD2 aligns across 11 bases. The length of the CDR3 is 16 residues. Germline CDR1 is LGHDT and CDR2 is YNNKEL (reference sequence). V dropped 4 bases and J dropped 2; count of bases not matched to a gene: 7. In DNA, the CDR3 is TGTGCCAGCAGCCGCGGACTAGCGGGTGGGCCCTACGAGCAGTACTTC. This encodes CASSRGLAGGPYEQYF.

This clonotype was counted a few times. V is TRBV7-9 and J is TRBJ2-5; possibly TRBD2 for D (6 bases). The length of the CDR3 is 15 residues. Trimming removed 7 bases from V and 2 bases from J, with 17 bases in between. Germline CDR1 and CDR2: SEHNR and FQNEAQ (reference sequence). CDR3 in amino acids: CASIWGESPQETQYF. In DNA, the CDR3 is TGTGCCAGCATTTGGGGGGAATCCCCACAAGAGACCCAGTACTTC. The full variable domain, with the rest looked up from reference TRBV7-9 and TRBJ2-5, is DTGVSQNPRHKITKRGQNVTFRCDPISEHNRLYWYRQTLGQGPEFLTYFQNEAQLEKSRLLSDRFSAERPKGSFSTLEIQRTEQGDSAMYLCASIWGESPQETQYFGPGTRLLVL.

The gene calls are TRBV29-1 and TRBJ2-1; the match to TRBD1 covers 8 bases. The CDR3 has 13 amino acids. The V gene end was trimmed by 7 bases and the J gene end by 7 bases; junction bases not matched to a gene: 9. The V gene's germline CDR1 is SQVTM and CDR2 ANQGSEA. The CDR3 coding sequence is TGCAGCGCGACTAGGACAGGGTCGAATGAGCAGTTCTTC. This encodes CSATRTGSNEQFF.

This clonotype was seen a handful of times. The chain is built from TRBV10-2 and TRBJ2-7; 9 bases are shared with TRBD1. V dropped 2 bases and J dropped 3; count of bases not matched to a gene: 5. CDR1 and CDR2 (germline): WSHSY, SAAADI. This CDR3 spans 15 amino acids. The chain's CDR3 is CASSEPGQGHYEQYF. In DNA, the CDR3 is TGCGCCAGCAGTGAGCCAGGACAGGGGCACTACGAGCAGTACTTC.

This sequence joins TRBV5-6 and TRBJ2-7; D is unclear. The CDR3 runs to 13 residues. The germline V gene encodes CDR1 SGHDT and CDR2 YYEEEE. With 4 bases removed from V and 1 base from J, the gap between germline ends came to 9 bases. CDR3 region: CASSITHSYEQYF. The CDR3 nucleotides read TGTGCCAGCAGCATCACACATTCCTACGAGCAGTACTTC.

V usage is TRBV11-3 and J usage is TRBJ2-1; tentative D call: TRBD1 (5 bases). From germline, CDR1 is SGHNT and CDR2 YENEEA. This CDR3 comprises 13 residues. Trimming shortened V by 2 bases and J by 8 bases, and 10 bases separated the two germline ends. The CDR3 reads CASSLRGGYEQFF. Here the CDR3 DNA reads TGTGCCAGCAGCTTAAGGGGCGGTTATGAGCAGTTCTTC.

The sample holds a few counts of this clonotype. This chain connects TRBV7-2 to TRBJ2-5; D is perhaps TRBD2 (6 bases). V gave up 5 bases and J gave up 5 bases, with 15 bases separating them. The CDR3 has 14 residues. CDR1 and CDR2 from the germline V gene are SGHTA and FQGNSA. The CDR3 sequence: CASSERAGSETQYF. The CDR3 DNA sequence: TGTGCCAGCAGCGAACGGGCGGGGTCGGAGACCCAGTACTTC.

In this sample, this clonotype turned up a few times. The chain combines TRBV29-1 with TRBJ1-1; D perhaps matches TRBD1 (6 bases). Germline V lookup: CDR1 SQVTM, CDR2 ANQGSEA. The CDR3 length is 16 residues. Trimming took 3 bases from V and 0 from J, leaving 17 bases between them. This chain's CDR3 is CSVDDGGLPMNTEAFF. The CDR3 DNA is TGCAGCGTTGATGACGGGGGGCTCCCAATGAACACTGAAGCTTTCTTT.

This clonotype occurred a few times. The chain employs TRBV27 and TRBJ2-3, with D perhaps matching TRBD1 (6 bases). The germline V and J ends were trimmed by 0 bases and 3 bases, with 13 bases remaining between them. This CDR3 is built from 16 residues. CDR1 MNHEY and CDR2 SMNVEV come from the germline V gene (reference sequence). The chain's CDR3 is CASSLSAWGRTDTQYF. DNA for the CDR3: TGTGCCAGCAGTTTATCGGCGTGGGGGCGGACAGATACGCAGTATTTT.

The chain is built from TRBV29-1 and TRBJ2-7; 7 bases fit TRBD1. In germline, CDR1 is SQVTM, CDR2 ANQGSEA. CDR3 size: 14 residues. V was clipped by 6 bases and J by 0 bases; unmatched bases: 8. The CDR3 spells CSVGTGTASYEQYF. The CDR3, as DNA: TGCAGCGTCGGTACCGGGACAGCCTCCTACGAGCAGTACTTC.

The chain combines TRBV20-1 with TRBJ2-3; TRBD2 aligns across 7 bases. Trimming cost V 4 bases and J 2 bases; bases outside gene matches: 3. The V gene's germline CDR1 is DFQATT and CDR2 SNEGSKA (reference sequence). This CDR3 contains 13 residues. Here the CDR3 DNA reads TGCAGTGCTAAAGCGGGGTCCACAGATACGCAGTATTTT. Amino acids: CSAKAGSTDTQYF.

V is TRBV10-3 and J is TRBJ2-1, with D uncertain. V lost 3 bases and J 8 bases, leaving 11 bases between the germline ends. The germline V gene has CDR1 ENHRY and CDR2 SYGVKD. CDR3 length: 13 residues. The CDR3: CAISDPRRDEQFF. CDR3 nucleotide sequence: TGTGCCATCAGTGACCCCCGACGGGATGAGCAGTTCTTC.

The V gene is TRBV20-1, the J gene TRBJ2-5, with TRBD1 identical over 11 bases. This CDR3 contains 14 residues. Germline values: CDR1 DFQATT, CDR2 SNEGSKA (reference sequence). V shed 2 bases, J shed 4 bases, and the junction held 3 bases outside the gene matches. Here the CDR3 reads CSARRDRGRETQYF. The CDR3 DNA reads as TGCAGTGCTAGACGGGACAGGGGGAGAGAGACCCAGTACTTC.

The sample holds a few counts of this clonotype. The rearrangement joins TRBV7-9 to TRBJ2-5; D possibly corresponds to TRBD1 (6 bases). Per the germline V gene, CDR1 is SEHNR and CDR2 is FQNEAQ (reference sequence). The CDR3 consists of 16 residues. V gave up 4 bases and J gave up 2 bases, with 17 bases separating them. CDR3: CASSSTPGTKQETQYF. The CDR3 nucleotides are TGTGCCAGCAGCTCAACTCCCGGGACAAAACAAGAGACCCAGTACTTC.

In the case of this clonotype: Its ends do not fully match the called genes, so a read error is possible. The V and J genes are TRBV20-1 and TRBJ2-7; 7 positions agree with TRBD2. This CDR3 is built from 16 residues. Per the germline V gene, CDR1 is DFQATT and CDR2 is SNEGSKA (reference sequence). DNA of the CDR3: TGCTGTGCTAGTCACTCGGTCGGCGGGAGTAACTACGAGCAGTACTTC. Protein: CCASHSVGGSNYEQYF.

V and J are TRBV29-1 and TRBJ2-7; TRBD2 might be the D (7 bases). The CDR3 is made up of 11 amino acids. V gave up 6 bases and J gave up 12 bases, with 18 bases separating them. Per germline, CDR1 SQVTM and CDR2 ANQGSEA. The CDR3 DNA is TGCAGCGTCATCGGGGGGCGAGGCTTGTACTTC. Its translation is CSVIGGRGLYF.

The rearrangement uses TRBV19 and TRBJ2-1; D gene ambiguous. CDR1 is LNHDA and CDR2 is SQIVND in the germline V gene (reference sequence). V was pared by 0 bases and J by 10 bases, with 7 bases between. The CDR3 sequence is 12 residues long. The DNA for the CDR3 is TGTGCCAGTAGTATAGACCGCCAGGAGCAGTTCTTC. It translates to CASSIDRQEQFF.